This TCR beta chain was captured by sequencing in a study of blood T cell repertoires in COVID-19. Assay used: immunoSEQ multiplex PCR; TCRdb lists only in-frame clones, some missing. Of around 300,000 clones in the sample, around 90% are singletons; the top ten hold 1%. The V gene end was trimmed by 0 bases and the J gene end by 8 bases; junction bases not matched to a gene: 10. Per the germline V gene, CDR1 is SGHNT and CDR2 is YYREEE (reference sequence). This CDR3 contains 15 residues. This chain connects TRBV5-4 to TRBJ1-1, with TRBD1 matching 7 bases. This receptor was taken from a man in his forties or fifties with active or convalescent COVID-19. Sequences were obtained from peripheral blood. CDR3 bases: TGTGCCAGCAGCTTGGAATACGGACAGGATCCCGAAGCTTTCTTT. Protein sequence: CASSLEYGQDPEAFF.